This T cell receptor beta chain was profiled in a study of T cell changes during pregnancy in multiple sclerosis. TCRdb's table, derived via immunoSEQ multiplex PCR, lists solely in-frame clones and lacks some. The table records approximately 11,000 clones, roughly 94% of them present only once. Trimming removed 6 bases from V and 6 bases from J, with 14 bases in between. From germline, CDR1 is KGHSH and CDR2 LQKENI. The CDR3 totals 13 residues. This TCR derives from a female donor with multiple sclerosis, enrolled in a pregnancy study. This rearrangement joins TRBV18 to TRBJ1-2; tentatively, D is TRBD1 (6 bases). The material sequenced was CD4+ T cells from peripheral blood mononuclear cells, taken before pregnancy. CDR3 in DNA: TGTGCCAGCTCTCCGGGGGGGGCCGATGGCTACACCTTC. Its translation: CASSPGGADGYTF.